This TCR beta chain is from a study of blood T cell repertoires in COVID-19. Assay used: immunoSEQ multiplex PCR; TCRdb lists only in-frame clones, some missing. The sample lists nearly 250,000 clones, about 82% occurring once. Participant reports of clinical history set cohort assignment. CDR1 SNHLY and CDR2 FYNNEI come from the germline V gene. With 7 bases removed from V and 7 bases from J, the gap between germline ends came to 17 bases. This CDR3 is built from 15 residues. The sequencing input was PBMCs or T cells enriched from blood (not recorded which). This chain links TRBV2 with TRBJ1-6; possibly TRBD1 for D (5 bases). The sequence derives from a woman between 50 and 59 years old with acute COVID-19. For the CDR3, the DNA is TGTGCCAGCACCATAGACAGCAACGAGAATTCACCCCTCCACTTT. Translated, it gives CASTIDSNENSPLHF.